The 24 T cell receptor beta chains presented below share a single source sample, sequenced in a study of cytomegalovirus exposure and HLA in healthy donors. PCR employed 60 Vbeta and 13 Jbeta primers. Clones were sequenced by immunoSEQ multiplex PCR, and TCRdb holds only the in-frame ones, with some missing. The sample lists more than 85,000 clones, roughly 80% occurring once. The sequenced material came from PBMCs. Source of these receptors: a man aged 25-45 years in good health and CMV-seropositive.

The rearrangement links TRBV7-2 to TRBJ2-1; 7 positions match TRBD2. CDR1 is SGHTA and CDR2 is FQGNSA in the germline V gene. Unmatched junction bases numbered 5, after V lost 2 bases and J lost 4 bases. The CDR3 is 15 residues long. The DNA of the CDR3 is TGTGCCAGCAGCTTACCTACTAGCGATTACAATGAGCAGTTCTTC. Translated: CASSLPTSDYNEQFF.

This clone was picked up a small number of times. This chain connects TRBV30 to TRBJ1-2; D is possibly TRBD1 (6 bases). This CDR3 is 14 amino acids long. The V gene lost 2 bases and the J gene lost 7 bases, with 17 bases spanning the gap. CDR1 is GTSNPN, CDR2 SVGIG, per germline (reference sequence). The CDR3 loop reads CAWSPLRGTGGYTF. In nucleotides, the CDR3 is TGTGCCTGGAGTCCTTTGAGGGGGACGGGTGGCTACACCTTC.

The chain uses TRBV19 and TRBJ1-1; perhaps TRBD1 as D (6 bases). CDR1 LNHDA and CDR2 SQIVND come from the germline V gene (reference sequence). This CDR3 region has 15 residues. V lost 8 bases and J 3 bases, leaving 19 bases between the germline ends. CDR3 DNA sequence: TGTGCCAGTGCGATCTGGTCAGGGGCGGACACTGAAGCTTTCTTT. Its protein is CASAIWSGADTEAFF.

This clone appeared a single time. The chain is built from TRBV6-5 and TRBJ2-7; D is possibly TRBD1 (6 bases). CDR1 MNHEY and CDR2 SVGAGI come from the germline V gene. The CDR3 contains 13 residues. V was clipped by 5 bases and J by 3 bases, with 11 bases between them. The CDR3 sequence: CASSAGALYEQYF. The CDR3, as DNA: TGTGCCAGCAGTGCAGGGGCTCTCTACGAGCAGTACTTC.

CDR3 DNA: TGTGCCAGCAGTGAAGCGCTTAGCGGGGGGCGGGATACGCAGTATTTT. This encodes CASSEALSGGRDTQYF. This chain joins TRBV2 and TRBJ2-3; 10 positions match TRBD2. The germline V gene encodes CDR1 SNHLY and CDR2 FYNNEI. V shed 0 bases and J 6 bases; nucleotides not matched to a gene: 6. This CDR3 region has 16 residues.

This chain connects TRBV11-2 to TRBJ1-3, with D perhaps matching TRBD1 (5 bases). This CDR3 is 14 amino acids long. V was clipped by 5 bases and J by 1 base, with 9 bases between them. Germline values: CDR1 SGHAT, CDR2 FQNNGV. The CDR3 loop reads CASSGARSGNTIYF. The CDR3 DNA is TGTGCCAGCAGCGGGGCGCGTTCTGGAAACACCATATATTTT.

The chain recombines TRBV7-9 with TRBJ2-7; D not certain. V dropped 0 bases and J dropped 4 bases, with 7 bases sitting between them. Germline loops: CDR1 SEHNR, CDR2 FQNEAQ (reference sequence). The CDR3 loop spans 13 amino acids. The CDR3 loop reads CASSLAASYEQYF. CDR3 bases: TGTGCCAGCAGCTTAGCGGCTTCATACGAGCAGTACTTC. Combining the CDR3 with reference TRBV7-9 and TRBJ2-7 gives the whole variable domain DTGVSQNPRHKITKRGQNVTFRCDPISEHNRLYWYRQTLGQGPEFLTYFQNEAQLEKSRLLSDRFSAERPKGSFSTLEIQRTEQGDSAMYLCASSLAASYEQYFGPGTRLTVT.

The chain carries TRBV11-3 and TRBJ2-7, with 7 bases aligning to TRBD2. Germline V gene data show CDR1 as SGHNT and CDR2 as YENEEA. The CDR3 has 14 residues. V dropped 5 bases and J dropped 2; count of bases not matched to a gene: 6. This CDR3 reads CASSHSGLAYEQYF. CDR3 sequence (DNA): TGTGCCAGCAGCCATAGCGGGTTAGCCTACGAGCAGTACTTC.

The rearrangement joins TRBV2 to TRBJ2-7, with TRBD1 matching 11 bases. CDR1 and CDR2 from the germline V gene are SNHLY and FYNNEI. This CDR3 has 14 amino acids. Trimming at V came to 8 bases and at J to 3 bases, leaving 6 bases not matched to a gene. CDR3 loop: CASRMDRGLYEQYF. Written as DNA, the CDR3 is TGTGCCAGCCGCATGGACAGGGGGCTCTACGAGCAGTACTTC.

The chain carries TRBV19 and TRBJ1-2, with 7 bases fitting TRBD1. The CDR3 spans 13 residues. Germline assignment: CDR1 LNHDA and CDR2 SQIVND (reference sequence). J was trimmed by 8 bases and V by 2 bases; bases with no gene match: 5. The CDR3 nucleotides are TGTGCCAGTAGTATAAAGGGGGCTGGCGGCTACACCTTC. This sequence encodes CASSIKGAGGYTF. Full variable domain (remainder filled in from reference TRBV19 and TRBJ1-2): DGGITQSPKYLFRKEGQNVTLSCEQNLNHDAMYWYRQDPGQGLRLIYYSQIVNDFQKGDIAEGYSVSREKKESFPLTVTSAQKNPTAFYLCASSIKGAGGYTFGSGTRLTVV.

The rearrangement uses TRBV5-1 and TRBJ1-4; 7 nucleotides match TRBD1. Germline values: CDR1 SGHRS, CDR2 YFSETQ. This CDR3 contains 13 residues. V shed 10 bases and J 7 bases; nucleotides not matched to a gene: 10. The CDR3 spells CAGKVQGSEKLFF. CDR3 bases: TGCGCCGGCAAGGTACAGGGGAGTGAAAAACTGTTTTTT. The full variable domain, with the rest looked up from reference TRBV5-1 and TRBJ1-4, is KAGVTQTPRYLIKTRGQQVTLSCSPISGHRSVSWYQQTPGQGLQFLFEYFSETQRNKGNFPGRFSGRQFSNSRSEMNVSTLELGDSALYLCAGKVQGSEKLFFGSGTQLSVL.

In nucleotides, the CDR3 is TGTGCCAGCAGTGAAGGGTACCCCTACGAGCAGTACTTC. Protein: CASSEGYPYEQYF. This rearrangement joins TRBV6-1 to TRBJ2-5; D not certain. The DNA end is a closer match to TRBJ2-7, so the J assignment may be wrong. The CDR3 spans 13 residues. Germline lookup yields CDR1 MNHNS and CDR2 SASEGT.

Points on this clone: Within the sample, other DNA sequences also encode this same CDR3. This chain links TRBV2 with TRBJ1-5, with D possibly being TRBD1 (6 bases). V was trimmed by 5 bases and J by 5 bases, leaving 13 bases between them. From germline, CDR1 is SNHLY and CDR2 FYNNEI. The CDR3 spans 14 residues. The CDR3 region has the DNA TGTGCCAGCAGTCCCGACAGGAGTGATCAGCCCCAGCATTTT. Its protein product is CASSPDRSDQPQHF.

The chain combines TRBV7-3 with TRBJ2-2; 9 nucleotides match TRBD1. Germline CDR1 SGHTA, CDR2 FQGTGA. The length of the CDR3 is 16 residues. V trimming: 5 bases; J trimming: 1 base; junction bases outside the gene matches: 5. DNA of the CDR3: TGTGCCAGCAGCGTTACAGGGGGCGGGAACACCGGGGAGCTGTTTTTT. As protein: CASSVTGGGNTGELFF.

The genes are TRBV28 and TRBJ1-1; 7 bases align to TRBD1. J lost 5 bases, V lost 5 bases, and 11 bases had no gene match. The CDR3 sequence is 15 residues long. Germline-derived CDR1 and CDR2 are MDHEN and SYDVKM. CDR3 DNA sequence: TGTGCCAGCAGTACCTCGGGAGGGGGCAGGACTGAAGCTTTCTTT. This encodes CASSTSGGGRTEAFF.

V gene TRBV30 combines with J gene TRBJ1-2; 9 bases match TRBD1. Germline V CDR1 and CDR2: GTSNPN, SVGIG (reference sequence). The CDR3 runs to 13 residues. V lost 2 bases to trimming and J lost 6 bases; unmatched junction nucleotides: 4. The DNA for the CDR3 is TGTGCCTGGAGTCCTGGACAGGGGAATGGCTACACCTTC. Translation gives CAWSPGQGNGYTF.

This clone is a singleton in its sample. The chain carries TRBV15 and TRBJ2-3; 12 bases are a match to TRBD1. The CDR3 consists of 19 residues. Trimming removed 0 bases from V and 5 bases from J; junction bases left unmatched: 12. Germline lookup yields CDR1 LNHNV and CDR2 YYDKDF (reference sequence). CDR3 nucleotides: TGTGCCACCAGCAGAGATCTTTTAGGGGGACAGGGGGCCCAAGATACGCAGTATTTT. Amino acid sequence: CATSRDLLGGQGAQDTQYF.

This clone appeared once. The rearrangement joins TRBV7-9 to TRBJ2-2, with TRBD1 matching over 11 bases. V dropped 8 bases and J dropped 3; count of bases not matched to a gene: 8. The CDR3 totals 16 residues. CDR1 and CDR2 (germline): SEHNR, FQNEAQ (reference sequence). The CDR3 DNA follows: TGTGCCAGCGTTCCCGGGACAGGGGGGTACACCGGGGAGCTGTTTTTT. Its translation is CASVPGTGGYTGELFF.

The rearrangement joins TRBV4-3 to TRBJ2-1, with TRBD2 matching over 11 bases. The V and J ends lost 4 bases and 10 bases, in that order; junction bases with no gene match: 21. The CDR3 length is 19 residues. Germline loops: CDR1 LGHNA, CDR2 YSLEER. The CDR3 loop is CASSRKIGTSGRAGLEQFF. Here the CDR3 DNA reads TGCGCCAGCAGCCGGAAGATCGGGACTAGCGGCCGAGCGGGTTTGGAGCAGTTCTTC.

In this sample, this clone turned up once. This chain links TRBV7-2 with TRBJ2-5; TRBD1 matches at 7 bases. Germline CDR1 and CDR2: SGHTA and FQGNSA. The CDR3 has 14 amino acids. With 0 bases clipped from V and 3 bases from J, the junction kept 1 base outside the gene matches. CDR3 DNA: TGTGCCAGCAGCTTAGCCGGGACAGAAGAGACCCAGTACTTC. Its translation: CASSLAGTEETQYF.

This rearrangement joins TRBV7-9 to TRBJ1-2; TRBD1 agrees at 7 bases. The CDR3 consists of 14 residues. V trimming: 5 bases; J trimming: 7 bases; junction bases outside the gene matches: 10. Germline V gene lookup returns CDR1 SEHNR and CDR2 FQNEAQ (reference sequence). The CDR3 DNA reads as TGTGCCAGCAGCAACCCCACAGGGGCTAGTGGCTACACCTTC. It yields the protein CASSNPTGASGYTF.

This chain connects TRBV4-2 to TRBJ2-1; D might be TRBD2 (7 bases). Germline V lookup: CDR1 LGHNA, CDR2 YNFKEQ. The V and J ends lost 1 base and 4 bases respectively, with 17 bases between them. The CDR3 spans 17 residues. The CDR3 DNA is TGTGCCAGCAGCCAAGGGGAGGGGGGGTACCTATACAATGAGCAGTTCTTC. It codes for CASSQGEGGYLYNEQFF.

In DNA, the CDR3 is TGTGCCAGCAGCCCGGGACAGGGGGTTGGAGATACGCAGTATTTT. It yields the protein CASSPGQGVGDTQYF. The chain recombines TRBV6-1 with TRBJ2-3; 11 bases map to TRBD1. This CDR3 contains 15 residues. The ends lost 6 bases at V and 5 bases at J; junction bases unmatched: 7. Per the germline V gene, CDR1 is MNHNS and CDR2 is SASEGT.

V and J are TRBV5-8 and TRBJ2-3, with TRBD2 identical over 10 bases. V lost 1 base and J lost 2; bases outside the gene matches: 7. This CDR3 contains 17 residues. CDR1 is SGHTS and CDR2 is YDEGEE in the germline V gene. CDR3 nucleotide sequence: TGTGCCAGCAGCTTGCCACTAGCGGGACTATTCACAGATACGCAGTATTTT. Its protein product is CASSLPLAGLFTDTQYF.